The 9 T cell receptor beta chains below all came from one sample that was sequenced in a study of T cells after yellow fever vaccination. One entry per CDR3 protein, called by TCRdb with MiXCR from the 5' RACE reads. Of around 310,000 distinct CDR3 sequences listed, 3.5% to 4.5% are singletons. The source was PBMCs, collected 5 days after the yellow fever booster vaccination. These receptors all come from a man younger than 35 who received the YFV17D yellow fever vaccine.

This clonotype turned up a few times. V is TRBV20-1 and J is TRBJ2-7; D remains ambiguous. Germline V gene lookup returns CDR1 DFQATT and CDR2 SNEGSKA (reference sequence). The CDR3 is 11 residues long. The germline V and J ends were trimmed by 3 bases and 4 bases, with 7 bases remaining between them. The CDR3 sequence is CSASEGYEQYF. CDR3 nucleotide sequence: TGCAGTGCTAGTGAAGGATACGAGCAGTACTTC.

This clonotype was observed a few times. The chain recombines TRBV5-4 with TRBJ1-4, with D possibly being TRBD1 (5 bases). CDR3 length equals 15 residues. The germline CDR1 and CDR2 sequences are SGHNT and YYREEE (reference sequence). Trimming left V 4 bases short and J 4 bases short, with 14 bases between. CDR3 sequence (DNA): TGTGCCAGCAGCCCGGGACGGTTCGATAATGAAAAACTGTTTTTT. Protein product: CASSPGRFDNEKLFF.

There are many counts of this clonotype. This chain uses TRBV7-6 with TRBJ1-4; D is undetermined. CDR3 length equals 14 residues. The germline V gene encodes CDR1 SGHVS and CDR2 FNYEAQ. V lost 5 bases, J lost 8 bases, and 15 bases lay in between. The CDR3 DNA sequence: TGTGCCAGCAGCCCAAATATCGGACGGGAAAAACTGTTTTTT. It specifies CASSPNIGREKLFF.

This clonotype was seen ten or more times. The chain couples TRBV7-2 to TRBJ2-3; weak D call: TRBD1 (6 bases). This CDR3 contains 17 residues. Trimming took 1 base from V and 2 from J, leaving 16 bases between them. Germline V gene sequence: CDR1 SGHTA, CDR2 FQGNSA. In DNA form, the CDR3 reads TGTGCCAGCAGCTTAGGGGCGGGCAGGGGTCTCACAGATACGCAGTATTTT. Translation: CASSLGAGRGLTDTQYF.

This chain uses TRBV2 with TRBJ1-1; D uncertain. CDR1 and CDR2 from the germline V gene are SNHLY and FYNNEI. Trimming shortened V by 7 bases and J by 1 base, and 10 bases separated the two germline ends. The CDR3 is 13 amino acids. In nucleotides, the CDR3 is TGTGCCAGCACCCTGAGTGAGAACACTGAAGCTTTCTTT. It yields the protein CASTLSENTEAFF.

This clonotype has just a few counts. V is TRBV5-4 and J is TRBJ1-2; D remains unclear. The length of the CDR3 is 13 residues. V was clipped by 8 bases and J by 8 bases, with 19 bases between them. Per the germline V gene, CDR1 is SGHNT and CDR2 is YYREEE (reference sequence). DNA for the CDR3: TGTGCCAGTAAAACCCCCAATGACGGCGGCTACACCTTC. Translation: CASKTPNDGGYTF.

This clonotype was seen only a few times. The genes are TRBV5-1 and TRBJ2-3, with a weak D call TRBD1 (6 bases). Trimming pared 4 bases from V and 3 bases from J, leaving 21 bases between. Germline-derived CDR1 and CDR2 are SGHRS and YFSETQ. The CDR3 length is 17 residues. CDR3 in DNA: TGCGCCAGCAGCCCAAAAACCCAGGGGATTGTGACAGATACGCAGTATTTT. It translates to CASSPKTQGIVTDTQYF.

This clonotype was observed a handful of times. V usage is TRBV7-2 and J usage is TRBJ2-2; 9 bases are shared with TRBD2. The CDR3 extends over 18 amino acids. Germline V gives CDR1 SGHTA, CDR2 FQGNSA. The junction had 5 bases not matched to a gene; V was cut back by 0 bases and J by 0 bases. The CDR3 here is CASSLARLAGPNTGELFF. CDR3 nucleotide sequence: TGTGCCAGCAGCTTAGCGAGGCTAGCGGGGCCGAACACCGGGGAGCTGTTTTTT.

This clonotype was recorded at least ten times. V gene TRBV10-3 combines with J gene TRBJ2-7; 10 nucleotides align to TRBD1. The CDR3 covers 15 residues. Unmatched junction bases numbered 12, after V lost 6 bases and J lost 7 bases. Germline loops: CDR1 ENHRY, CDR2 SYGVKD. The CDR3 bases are TGTGCCATCAGAGGACCGGGACAGGGGAGCGGAGAGCAGTACTTC. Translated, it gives CAIRGPGQGSGEQYF.